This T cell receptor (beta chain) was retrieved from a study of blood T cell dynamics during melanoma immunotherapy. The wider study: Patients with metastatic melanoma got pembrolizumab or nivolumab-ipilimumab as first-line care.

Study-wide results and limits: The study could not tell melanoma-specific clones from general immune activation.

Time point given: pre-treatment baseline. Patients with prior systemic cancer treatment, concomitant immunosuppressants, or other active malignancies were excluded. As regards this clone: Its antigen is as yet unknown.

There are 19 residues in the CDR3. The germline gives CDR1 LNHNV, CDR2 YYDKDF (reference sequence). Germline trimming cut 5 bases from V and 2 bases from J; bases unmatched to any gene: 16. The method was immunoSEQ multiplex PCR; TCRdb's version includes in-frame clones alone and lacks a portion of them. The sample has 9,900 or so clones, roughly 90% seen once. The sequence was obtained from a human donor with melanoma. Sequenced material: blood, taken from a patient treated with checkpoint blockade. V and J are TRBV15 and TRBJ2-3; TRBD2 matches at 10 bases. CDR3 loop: CATSPRFRLAGEHTDTQYF. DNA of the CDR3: TGTGCCACCAGCCCTCGCTTCAGGCTAGCGGGGGAACACACAGATACGCAGTATTTT.